This is a list of T cell receptor beta chains from one sample in a study of shared clonotypes between healthy human individuals. Some clones are missing from TCRdb's copy, which holds only in-frame ones; the method was immunoSEQ multiplex PCR. The table has 850,000 to 1,200,000 clones, roughly 80% seen once. Material for sequencing was memory CD4+ T cells sorted from blood. The receptors come from a man aged 18 to 29 in good health. Each CDR3 is given with its conserved first and last residue. Each record gives: D gene, V gene, clone size, J gene, CDR3 DNA, CDR3 protein. D genes are given only for firm matches. The size of a clone is reported for some rows only, either as once, few or many, or as a class for expanded clones.

D: -
V: TRBV4-3
size: once
J: TRBJ2-2
DNA: TGCGCCAGCAGCCAAGAGCCAGCGTCTGGGGAGCTGTTTTTT
CDR3: CASSQEPASGELFF

D: TRBD1
V: TRBV2
size: -
J: TRBJ1-6
DNA: TGTGCCAGCAGTGGAGGACAGGGTCAGTATAATTCACCCCTCCACTTT
CDR3: CASSGGQGQYNSPLHF

D: -
V: TRBV18
size: -
J: TRBJ2-7
DNA: TGTGCCAGCTCACCACCTGGGGGAAACTCCTACGAGCAGTACTTC
CDR3: CASSPPGGNSYEQYF

D: -
V: TRBV10-2
size: -
J: TRBJ2-4
DNA: TGCGCCAGCAGTGAGTCGGGGGGAAGTGGGACCAAAAACATTCAGTACTTC
CDR3: CASSESGGSGTKNIQYF

D: -
V: TRBV6-5
size: -
J: TRBJ2-3
DNA: TGTGCCAGCTCCCGCGGGGCAGATACGCAGTATTTT
CDR3: CASSRGADTQYF

D: TRBD1
V: TRBV23-1
size: -
J: TRBJ2-7
DNA: TGCGCCAGCATTTCGACGGGACAGCGATTCTACGAGCAGTACTTC
CDR3: CASISTGQRFYEQYF

D: -
V: TRBV6-1
size: -
J: TRBJ2-1
DNA: TGTGCCAGCACCCCCTCGGCGTTTACCTACAATGAGCAGTTCTTC
CDR3: CASTPSAFTYNEQFF

D: -
V: TRBV28
size: -
J: TRBJ1-4
DNA: TGTGCCAGCAGGCTGCGCAGGGGATTTAATGAAAAACTGTTTTTT
CDR3: CASRLRRGFNEKLFF

D: -
V: TRBV5-1
size: -
J: TRBJ2-2
DNA: TGCGCCAGCAGCCCGGATGGCGACGTCCTCACCGGGGAGCTGTTTTTT
CDR3: CASSPDGDVLTGELFF

D: TRBD2
V: TRBV5-1
size: -
J: TRBJ2-3
DNA: TGCGCCAGCAGCTTGGCCGGGCGGGGGTACACAGATACGCAGTATTTT
CDR3: CASSLAGRGYTDTQYF

D: TRBD2
V: TRBV4-3
size: -
J: TRBJ2-7
DNA: TGCGCCAGCAGCCAAGGAGACGTAGCGGGAGTGGCCTACGAGCAGTACTTC
CDR3: CASSQGDVAGVAYEQYF

D: -
V: TRBV10-3
size: -
J: TRBJ2-7
DNA: TGTGCCATCAGTTTACTCCGCACTGACTACGAGCAGTACTTC
CDR3: CAISLLRTDYEQYF

D: TRBD2
V: TRBV5-1
size: -
J: TRBJ2-4
DNA: TGCGCCAGTGGCGCCGGGACTAGCGGGACCCAAAACATTCAGTACTTC
CDR3: CASGAGTSGTQNIQYF

D: -
V: TRBV6-1
size: -
J: TRBJ1-2
DNA: TGTGCCAGCGAGGAGTTTTGGGGCTACACCTTC
CDR3: CASEEFWGYTF

D: -
V: TRBV29-1
size: -
J: TRBJ1-1
DNA: TGCAGCGTTGAGATGAGGCTGAACACTGAAGCTTTCTTT
CDR3: CSVEMRLNTEAFF

D: -
V: TRBV18
size: -
J: TRBJ1-1
DNA: TGTGCCAGCTCACCACCGAAGGCCAGCGAAGACACTGAAGCTTTCTTT
CDR3: CASSPPKASEDTEAFF

D: -
V: TRBV5-1
size: -
J: TRBJ2-5
DNA: TGCGCCAGCAGCTTGGGGGCGTCCCAAGAGACCCAGTACTTC
CDR3: CASSLGASQETQYF

D: -
V: TRBV10-3
size: few
J: TRBJ1-6
DNA: TGTGCCATCAGTGGGAACAGGGAGGGATCACCCCTCCACTTT
CDR3: CAISGNREGSPLHF

D: -
V: TRBV7-3
size: -
J: TRBJ1-6
DNA: TGTGCCAGCAGCTCTTACAGGAATTCACCCCTCCACTTT
CDR3: CASSSYRNSPLHF

D: -
V: TRBV5-6
size: -
J: TRBJ1-5
DNA: TGTGCCAGCAGCTTGGGTACAGGGTTGATTCAGCCCCAGCATTTT
CDR3: CASSLGTGLIQPQHF

D: -
V: TRBV5-1
size: -
J: TRBJ1-2
DNA: TGCGCCAGCAGCTCGGTCGATGGGTCCCGAGGCTACACCTTC
CDR3: CASSSVDGSRGYTF

D: TRBD1
V: TRBV30
size: -
J: TRBJ2-7
DNA: TGTGCCCAGGGGGCGGTCTACGAGCAGTACTTC
CDR3: CAQGAVYEQYF

D: -
V: TRBV11-2
size: many
J: TRBJ1-6
DNA: TGTGCCAGCAGCTTAATCGCGGTTAATTCACCCCTCCACTTT
CDR3: CASSLIAVNSPLHF

D: -
V: TRBV29-1
size: few
J: TRBJ2-5
DNA: TGCAGCGTTAATGGGATATTAGAGACCCAGTACTTC
CDR3: CSVNGILETQYF

D: -
V: TRBV18
size: -
J: TRBJ2-5
DNA: TGTGCCAGCTCAAGTCAAGGGGGGTCTACAGAGACCCAGTACTTC
CDR3: CASSSQGGSTETQYF

D: -
V: TRBV7-2
size: -
J: TRBJ1-1
DNA: TGTGCCAGCACCTTGTGGGGTGAAGCTTTCTTT
CDR3: CASTLWGEAFF

D: TRBD2
V: TRBV6-1
size: few
J: TRBJ2-5
DNA: TGTGCCAGCAGTGAAGCCGCAGGGAGGGGCCAAGAGACCCAGTACTTC
CDR3: CASSEAAGRGQETQYF

D: -
V: TRBV30
size: -
J: TRBJ2-1
DNA: TGTGCCTGGAGTGCCCGTGTGGGGGGGGCGTCATCACAGTTCTTC
CDR3: CAWSARVGGASSQFF

D: -
V: TRBV5-1
size: once
J: TRBJ1-2
DNA: TGCGCCAGCAGCTTGGGTGGTAGCTATGGCTACACCTTC
CDR3: CASSLGGSYGYTF

D: TRBD2
V: TRBV5-1
size: -
J: TRBJ2-3
DNA: TGCGCCAGCAGCCCGGGACTAGCGATTGCAACAGATACGCAGTATTTT
CDR3: CASSPGLAIATDTQYF

D: -
V: TRBV6-5
size: few
J: TRBJ2-7
DNA: TGTGCCAGCAGTTCCATCTACGAGCAGTACTTC
CDR3: CASSSIYEQYF

D: TRBD1
V: TRBV6-5
size: -
J: TRBJ2-5
DNA: TGTGCCAGCAGTTACGACAGGGACCAAGAGACCCAGTACTTC
CDR3: CASSYDRDQETQYF

D: TRBD1
V: TRBV29-1
size: -
J: TRBJ1-2
DNA: TGCAGCGTTGTGGGGACAGGGGGCGGCTACACCTTC
CDR3: CSVVGTGGGYTF